These T cell receptor beta chains were read from a single sample in a study of post-analysis software for immune sequencing data. TCRdb independently ran MiXCR on the PCR reads; one entry per CDR3 protein. Seen here are 250,000 to 300,000 distinct CDR3 sequences, 35% to 45% observed once, and the top ten hold 4% to 5.5%. The sequenced sample consisted of blood. These receptors were taken from a girl aged 5 to 17 with multiple sclerosis. The CDR3 runs from the conserved cysteine through the conserved F or W. Each record gives: V gene, J gene, D gene, clone size, CDR3 DNA, CDR3 protein. A D gene is named only where the DNA matches it firmly. Part of the rows lack a size; the others show once, few, many or a class for expanded clones.

TRBV28	TRBJ2-1	NA	few	TGTGTCAGCAGTAGAACCCCCCTTTACAATGAGCAGTTCTTC	CVSSRTPLYNEQFF
TRBV28	TRBJ2-5	NA	NA	TGTGCCAGCAGTTTTTTAGGCAGGGAGACCCAGTACTTC	CASSFLGRETQYF
TRBV5-1	TRBJ2-6	NA	many	TGCGCCAGCATGTCCGGCAGGAGCTCTGGGGCCAACGTCCTGACTTTC	CASMSGRSSGANVLTF
TRBV29-1	TRBJ2-7	TRBD2	NA	TGCAGCGTTGATTTAGCGGGAACTTACGAGCAGTACTTC	CSVDLAGTYEQYF
TRBV28	TRBJ2-7	TRBD1	NA	TGTGCCAGCAGTTTAAACAGGGGGCGATCGGTATACGAGCAGTACTTC	CASSLNRGRSVYEQYF
TRBV20-1	TRBJ2-7	NA	NA	TGCAGTGCTAGAGAGGAGGGGACCGCCTACGAGCAGTACTTC	CSAREEGTAYEQYF
TRBV7-9	TRBJ2-4	NA	once	TGTGCCAGCAGCTTAGCCTTAGGGGCAGCCAAAAACATTCAGTACTTC	CASSLALGAAKNIQYF
TRBV27	TRBJ2-6	NA	NA	TGTGCCAGCAGTAAGGACGGGGAGCTTGGGGCCAACGTCCTGACTTTC	CASSKDGELGANVLTF
TRBV30	TRBJ2-1	TRBD2	many	TGTGCCTGGAGTAAGAGGCTAGCGGGCGCCAATGAGCAGTTCTTC	CAWSKRLAGANEQFF
TRBV5-1	TRBJ2-1	TRBD1	many	TGCGCCAGCAGCTTCAACCGGGACAGGGGAGGAAACAATGAGCAGTTCTTC	CASSFNRDRGGNNEQFF
TRBV29-1	TRBJ2-5	NA	once	TGCAGCGTTGAAGGGGGGGCGGGAGCTGAACAGTACTTC	CSVEGGAGAEQYF
TRBV20-1	TRBJ2-1	TRBD2	many	TGCAGTGCTTGGGGGGTAGCGGGGGCATACAATGAGCAGTTCTTC	CSAWGVAGAYNEQFF
TRBV7-2	TRBJ2-7	NA	NA	TGTGCCAGCAGCTTACAACGGGGGAACGAGCAGTACTTC	CASSLQRGNEQYF
TRBV28	TRBJ1-4	NA	NA	TGTGCCAGCGGAAATGCAGGGCCCCGCAATGAAAAACTGTTTTTT	CASGNAGPRNEKLFF
TRBV20-1	TRBJ1-5	NA	NA	TGCAGTGCTAGTAGTTCGGGGCCAGGGGATCAGCCCCAGCATTTT	CSASSSGPGDQPQHF
TRBV5-1	TRBJ2-3	TRBD2	many	TGCGCCAGCAGCTTGGAGCGGGGGGTCACAGATACGCAGTATTTT	CASSLERGVTDTQYF
TRBV24-1	TRBJ1-1	NA	many	TGTGCCACCAGGGCAAACGGGGCCTACACTGAAGCTTTCTTT	CATRANGAYTEAFF
TRBV29-1	TRBJ1-1	NA	many	TGCAGCGCTCACGGGGGATCCGGCACTGAAGCTTTCTTT	CSAHGGSGTEAFF
TRBV7-9	TRBJ2-1	NA	NA	TGTGCCAGCACCGCTTGGCTGGGGCGTTACAATGAGCAGTTCTTC	CASTAWLGRYNEQFF
TRBV2	TRBJ1-1	NA	many	TGTGCCAGCGGAAAAGGGAACACTGAAGCTTTCTTT	CASGKGNTEAFF